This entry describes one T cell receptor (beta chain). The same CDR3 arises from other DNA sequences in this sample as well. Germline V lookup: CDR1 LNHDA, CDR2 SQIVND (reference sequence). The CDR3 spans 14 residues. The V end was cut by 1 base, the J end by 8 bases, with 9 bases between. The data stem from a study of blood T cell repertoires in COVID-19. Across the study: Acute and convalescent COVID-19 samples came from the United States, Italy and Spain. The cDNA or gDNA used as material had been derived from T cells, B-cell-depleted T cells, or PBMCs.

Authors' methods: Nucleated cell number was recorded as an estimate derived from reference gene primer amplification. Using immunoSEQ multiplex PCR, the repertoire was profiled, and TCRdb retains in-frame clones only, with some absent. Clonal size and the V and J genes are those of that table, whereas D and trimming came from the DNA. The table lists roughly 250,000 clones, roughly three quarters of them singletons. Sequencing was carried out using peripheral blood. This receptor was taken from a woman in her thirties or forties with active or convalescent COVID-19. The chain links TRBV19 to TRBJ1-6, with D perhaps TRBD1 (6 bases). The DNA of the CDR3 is TGTGCCAGTAGTATAGGGGGGCTGGATTCACCCCTCCACTTT. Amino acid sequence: CASSIGGLDSPLHF.